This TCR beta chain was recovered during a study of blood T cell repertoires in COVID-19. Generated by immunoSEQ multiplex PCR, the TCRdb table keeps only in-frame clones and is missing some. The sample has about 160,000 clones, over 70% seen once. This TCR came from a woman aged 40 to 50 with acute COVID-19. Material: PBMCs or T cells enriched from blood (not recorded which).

The CDR3 sequence is CAWSVSGRIEAFF. Here the CDR3 DNA reads TGTGCCTGGAGTGTATCAGGGCGGATTGAAGCTTTCTTT. This rearrangement joins TRBV30 to TRBJ1-1, with D perhaps TRBD1 (5 bases). This CDR3 is built from 13 residues. The germline V gene has CDR1 GTSNPN and CDR2 SVGIG (reference sequence). Trimming shortened V by 0 bases and J by 7 bases, and 12 bases separated the two germline ends.